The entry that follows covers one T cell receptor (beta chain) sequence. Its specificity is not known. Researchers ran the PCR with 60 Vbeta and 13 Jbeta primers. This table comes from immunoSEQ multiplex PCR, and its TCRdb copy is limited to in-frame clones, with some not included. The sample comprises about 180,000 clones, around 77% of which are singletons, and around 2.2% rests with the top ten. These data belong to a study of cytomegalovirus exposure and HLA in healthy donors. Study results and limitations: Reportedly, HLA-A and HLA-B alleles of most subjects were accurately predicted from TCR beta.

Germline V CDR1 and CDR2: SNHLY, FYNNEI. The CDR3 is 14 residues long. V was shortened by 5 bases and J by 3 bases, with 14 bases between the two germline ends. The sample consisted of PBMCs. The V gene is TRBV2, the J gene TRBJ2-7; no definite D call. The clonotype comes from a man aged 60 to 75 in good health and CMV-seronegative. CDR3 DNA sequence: TGTGCCAGCAGTACCGATGTAGAGAGCTACGAGCAGTACTTC. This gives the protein CASSTDVESYEQYF.